The sequence of this T cell receptor beta chain was determined in a study of read filtering for tumor transcriptome and immune sequencing. This clonotype appeared many times. This library used roughly 0.4 ug RNA and molecular barcoded adaptors spanning alpha/delta and beta/gamma chains. TCRdb independently ran MiXCR on the reads; one entry per CDR3 protein. The table has roughly 68,000 distinct CDR3 sequences, approximately 14% seen once. The V end was cut by 3 bases, the J end by 5 bases, with 10 bases between. This CDR3 contains 13 residues. Germline V gene lookup returns CDR1 MDHEN and CDR2 SYDVKM.

This chain links TRBV28 with TRBJ1-1; D call uncertain. The TCR was taken from a donor aged 40 or older with multiple myeloma. Sequenced: a population of CD138-negative cells sorted from bone marrow. CDR3 in amino acids: CASSLATGTEAFF. The CDR3 coding sequence is TGTGCCAGCAGTTTGGCGACGGGAACTGAAGCTTTCTTT.